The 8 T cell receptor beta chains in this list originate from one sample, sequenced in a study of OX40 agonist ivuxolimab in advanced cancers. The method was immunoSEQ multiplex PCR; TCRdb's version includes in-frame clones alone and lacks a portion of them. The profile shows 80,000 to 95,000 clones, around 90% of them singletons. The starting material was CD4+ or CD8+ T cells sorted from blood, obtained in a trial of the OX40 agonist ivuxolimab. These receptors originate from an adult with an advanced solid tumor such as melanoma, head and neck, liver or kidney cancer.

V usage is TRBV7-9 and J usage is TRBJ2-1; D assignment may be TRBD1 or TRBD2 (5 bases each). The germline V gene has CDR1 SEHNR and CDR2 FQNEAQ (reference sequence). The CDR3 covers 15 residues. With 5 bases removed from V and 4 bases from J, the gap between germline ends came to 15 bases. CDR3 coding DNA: TGTGCCAGCAGCGTAACCGGGACGGCATACAATGAGCAGTTCTTC. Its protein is CASSVTGTAYNEQFF.

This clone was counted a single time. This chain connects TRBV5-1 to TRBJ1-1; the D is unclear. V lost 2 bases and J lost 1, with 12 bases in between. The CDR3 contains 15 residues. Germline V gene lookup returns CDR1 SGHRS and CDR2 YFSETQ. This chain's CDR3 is CASSFRVSTNTEAFF. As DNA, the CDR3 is TGCGCCAGCAGCTTTCGTGTGTCTACGAACACTGAAGCTTTCTTT.

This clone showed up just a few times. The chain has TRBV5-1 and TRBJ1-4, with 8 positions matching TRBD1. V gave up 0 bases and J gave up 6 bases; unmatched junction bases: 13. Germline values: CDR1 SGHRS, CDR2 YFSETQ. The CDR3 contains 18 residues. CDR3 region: CASSLAGQGAIPDEKLFF. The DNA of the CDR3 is TGCGCCAGCAGCTTGGCCGGGCAGGGGGCAATTCCCGATGAAAAACTGTTTTTT.

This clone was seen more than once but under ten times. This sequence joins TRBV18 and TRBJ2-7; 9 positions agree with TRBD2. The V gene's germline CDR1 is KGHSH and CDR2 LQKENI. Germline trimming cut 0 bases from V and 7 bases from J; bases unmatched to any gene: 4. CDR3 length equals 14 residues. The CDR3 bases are TGTGCCAGCTCACCACCCGCGCTAGCGGGGGAGCAGTACTTC. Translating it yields CASSPPALAGEQYF.

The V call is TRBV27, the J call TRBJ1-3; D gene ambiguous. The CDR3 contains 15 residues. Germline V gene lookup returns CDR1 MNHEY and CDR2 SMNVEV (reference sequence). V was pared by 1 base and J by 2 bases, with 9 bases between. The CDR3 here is CASSLLAGTGNTIYF. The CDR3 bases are TGTGCCAGCAGTTTATTGGCAGGAACTGGAAACACCATATATTTT.

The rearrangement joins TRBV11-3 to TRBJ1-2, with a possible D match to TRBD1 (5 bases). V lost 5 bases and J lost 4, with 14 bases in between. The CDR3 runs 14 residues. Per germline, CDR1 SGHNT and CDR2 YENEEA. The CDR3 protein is CASSPASGGYGYTF. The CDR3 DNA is TGTGCCAGCAGCCCTGCGTCGGGGGGCTATGGCTACACCTTC.

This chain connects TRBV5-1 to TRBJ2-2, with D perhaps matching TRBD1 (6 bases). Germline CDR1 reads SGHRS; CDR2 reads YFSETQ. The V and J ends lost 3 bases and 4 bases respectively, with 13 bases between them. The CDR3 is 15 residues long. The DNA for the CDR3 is TGCGCCAGCAGCTACCCAGGGGCGAGCACCGGGGAGCTGTTTTTT. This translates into CASSYPGASTGELFF.

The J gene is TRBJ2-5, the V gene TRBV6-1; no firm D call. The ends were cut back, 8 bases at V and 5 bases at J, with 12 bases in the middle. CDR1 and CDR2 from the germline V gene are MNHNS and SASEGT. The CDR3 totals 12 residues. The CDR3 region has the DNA TGTGCCAGCGGCGGAAGAGACGAGACCCAGTACTTC. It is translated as CASGGRDETQYF.